Listed here are 17 T cell receptor beta chains from one sample, sequenced in a study of brain T cells in children with intractable seizures. Only in-frame clones appear in the TCRdb table, and some are missing; sequencing was by immunoSEQ multiplex PCR. This sample has around 80,000 clones; under 95% occur once, and the top ten carry 24%. Source: peripheral blood, taken at surgery. Receptor source: a girl aged 2 to 9 with Rasmussen encephalitis and intractable seizures.

The CDR3 DNA reads TGCGCCAGCAGCCTGGGACTAGCGGGAGAGCAGTACTTC. Translated, it gives CASSLGLAGEQYF. The genes are TRBV5-1 and TRBJ2-7; TRBD2 aligns across 13 bases. Germline-derived CDR1 and CDR2 are SGHRS and YFSETQ. This CDR3 spans 13 amino acids. V dropped 4 bases and J dropped 7; count of bases not matched to a gene: 2.

The chain uses TRBV30 and TRBJ1-1; D gene ambiguous. V lost 2 bases and J lost 6, with 13 bases in between. In germline, CDR1 is GTSNPN, CDR2 SVGIG (reference sequence). The CDR3 runs 13 residues. CDR3 in DNA: TGTGCCTGGAGTTCGGGCGGATTATCTGAAGCTTTCTTT. It codes for CAWSSGGLSEAFF.

V and J are TRBV12-3 or TRBV12-4 and TRBJ2-5; D remains ambiguous. Between the trimmed V and J ends, which lost 3 bases and 1 base, there was a span of 6 bases. The CDR3 contains 13 residues. The CDR3: CASSFETQETQYF. The CDR3 DNA follows: TGTGCCAGCAGTTTCGAGACCCAAGAGACCCAGTACTTC.

V usage is TRBV6-5 and J usage is TRBJ2-3; no clear D. Germline V lookup: CDR1 MNHEY, CDR2 SVGAGI. V was clipped by 7 bases and J by 5 bases, with 10 bases between them. The CDR3 extends over 12 amino acids. Here the CDR3 DNA reads TGTGCCAGCACCTTTGGTGGAGATACGCAGTATTTT. It encodes CASTFGGDTQYF.

This chain joins TRBV6-5 and TRBJ1-1, with 7 positions matching TRBD1. This CDR3 has 14 amino acids. V shed 4 bases, J shed 4 bases, and the junction held 6 bases outside the gene matches. The germline V gene has CDR1 MNHEY and CDR2 SVGAGI. The CDR3 nucleotides are TGTGCCAGCAGTTCGGACAGGAGTGGCACTGAAGCTTTCTTT. Amino acid sequence: CASSSDRSGTEAFF.

V and J are TRBV7-3 and TRBJ2-2; D is ambiguous. With 6 bases removed from V and 5 bases from J, the gap between germline ends came to 10 bases. The CDR3 totals 13 residues. The germline CDR1 and CDR2 sequences are SGHTA and FQGTGA. The CDR3 here is CASSLGRTGELFF. The CDR3 nucleotides read TGTGCCAGCAGTCTCGGACGGACCGGGGAGCTGTTTTTT.

V and J are TRBV5-1 and TRBJ1-2; a weak D match, TRBD1 (5 bases). From germline, CDR1 is SGHRS and CDR2 YFSETQ. This CDR3 spans 14 amino acids. V lost 4 bases and J lost 0, with 10 bases in between. CDR3 sequence: CASSRDLANYGYTF. The CDR3 nucleotides are TGCGCCAGCAGCCGGGACCTCGCTAACTATGGCTACACCTTC.

This chain connects TRBV15 to TRBJ2-1; D is perhaps TRBD1 (6 bases). The CDR3 is made up of 14 amino acids. Trimming removed 3 bases from V and 3 bases from J, with 9 bases in between. Germline assignment: CDR1 LNHNV and CDR2 YYDKDF (reference sequence). The CDR3 sequence: CATSRGTLYNEQFF. The CDR3 DNA reads as TGTGCCACCAGCAGGGGGACACTCTACAATGAGCAGTTCTTC.

This clone showed up just once. This rearrangement joins TRBV10-2 to TRBJ2-7; D is perhaps TRBD1 (6 bases). This CDR3 is 15 amino acids long. Germline V gene lookup returns CDR1 WSHSY and CDR2 SAAADI. V was cut by 7 bases and J by 0 bases, with 16 bases left in between. The CDR3 loop is CASIAGRGRSYEQYF. The CDR3 region has the DNA TGCGCCAGCATTGCGGGCAGGGGCCGCTCCTACGAGCAGTACTTC.

This rearrangement joins TRBV14 to TRBJ1-4; TRBD1 might be the D (5 bases). Trimming removed 5 bases at V and 6 bases at J, with 13 bases between. This CDR3 has 14 residues. Germline-derived CDR1 and CDR2 are SGHDN and FVKESK. The CDR3 protein is CASSIGEFDEKLFF. The CDR3, as DNA: TGTGCCAGCAGCATAGGGGAGTTCGATGAAAAACTGTTTTTT.

V and J are TRBV28 and TRBJ2-4, with 11 bases identical to TRBD1. Losses at the gene ends were 4 bases for V and 3 bases for J; bases not matched to a gene: 11. There are 18 residues in the CDR3. Germline V gene lookup returns CDR1 MDHEN and CDR2 SYDVKM. Here the CDR3 DNA reads TGTGCCAGCAGTTGGCCCCCGGGACAGGGGGAGGTCAAAAACATTCAGTACTTC. It specifies CASSWPPGQGEVKNIQYF.

This clone was observed once. The chain carries TRBV6-5 and TRBJ1-1, with D unresolved. V lost 7 bases and J 0 bases, leaving 12 bases between the germline ends. The CDR3 length is 14 residues. Germline values: CDR1 MNHEY, CDR2 SVGAGI. As DNA, the CDR3 is TGTGCCAGCACCGAATCTATACTGAACACTGAAGCTTTCTTT. It encodes CASTESILNTEAFF.

This clone was seen a single time. The genes are TRBV11-2 and TRBJ2-7; D gene uncertain. Germline V gives CDR1 SGHAT, CDR2 FQNNGV. V was pared by 6 bases and J by 1 base, with 4 bases between. The CDR3 has 11 residues. CDR3 sequence: CASRESYEQYF. CDR3 nucleotides: TGTGCCAGCAGAGAGTCCTACGAGCAGTACTTC.

The rearrangement links TRBV5-6 to TRBJ1-4, with D possibly matching TRBD1 (6 bases). The CDR3 is made up of 16 amino acids. Deletions cut 4 bases from V and 1 base from J, with 14 bases between. CDR1 and CDR2 (germline): SGHDT, YYEEEE. The CDR3, as DNA: TGTGCCAGCAGCCCCTCAGGGGCAGTAACTAATGAAAAACTGTTTTTT. It yields the protein CASSPSGAVTNEKLFF.

This chain uses TRBV3-1 (or the pseudogene TRBV3-2) with TRBJ2-7, with D possibly matching TRBD2 (5 bases). V lost 0 bases and J 4 bases, leaving 16 bases between the germline ends. Germline V gene sequence: CDR1 LGHDT, CDR2 YNNKEL (reference sequence). The CDR3 covers 16 residues. The CDR3 nucleotides read TGTGCCAGCAGCCAAGATAGGGAGTGGACGGGTTACGAGCAGTACTTC. Residues: CASSQDREWTGYEQYF.

The chain combines TRBV7-9 with TRBJ2-4; D is uncertain. There are 11 residues in the CDR3. The germline V gene has CDR1 SEHNR and CDR2 FQNEAQ (reference sequence). The V and J ends lost 3 bases and 12 bases respectively, with 9 bases between them. The DNA for the CDR3 is TGTGCCAGCAGCTTGGCAGACACTCAGTACTTC. It translates to CASSLADTQYF.

The V call is TRBV10-1, the J call TRBJ1-6; 9 positions agree with TRBD1. The CDR3 is 19 residues long. V lost 0 bases to trimming and J lost 1 base; unmatched junction nucleotides: 7. From germline, CDR1 is WNHNN and CDR2 SYGVQD (reference sequence). The CDR3 reads CASSESGTGFSSYNSPLHF. The CDR3 bases are TGCGCCAGCAGTGAGTCAGGGACAGGGTTTTCATCCTATAATTCACCCCTCCACTTT.